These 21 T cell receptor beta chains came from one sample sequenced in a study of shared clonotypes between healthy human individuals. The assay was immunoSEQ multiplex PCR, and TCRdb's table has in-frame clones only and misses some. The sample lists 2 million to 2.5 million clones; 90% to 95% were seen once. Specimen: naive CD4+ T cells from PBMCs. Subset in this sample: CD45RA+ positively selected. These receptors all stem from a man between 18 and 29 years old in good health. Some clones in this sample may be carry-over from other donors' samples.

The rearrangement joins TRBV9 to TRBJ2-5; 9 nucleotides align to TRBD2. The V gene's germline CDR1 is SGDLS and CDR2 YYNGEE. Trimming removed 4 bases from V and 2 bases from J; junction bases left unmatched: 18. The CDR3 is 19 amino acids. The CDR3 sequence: CASSPRQSRASGIQETQYF. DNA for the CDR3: TGTGCCAGCAGCCCCCGGCAGAGCCGAGCTAGCGGGATACAAGAGACCCAGTACTTC.

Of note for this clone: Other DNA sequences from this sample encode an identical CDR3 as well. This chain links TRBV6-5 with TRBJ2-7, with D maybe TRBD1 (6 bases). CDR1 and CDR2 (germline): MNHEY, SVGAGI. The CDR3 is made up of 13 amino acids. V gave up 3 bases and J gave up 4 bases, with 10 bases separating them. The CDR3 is CASSYGGTYEQYF. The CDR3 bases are TGTGCCAGCAGTTATGGGGGCACTTACGAGCAGTACTTC.

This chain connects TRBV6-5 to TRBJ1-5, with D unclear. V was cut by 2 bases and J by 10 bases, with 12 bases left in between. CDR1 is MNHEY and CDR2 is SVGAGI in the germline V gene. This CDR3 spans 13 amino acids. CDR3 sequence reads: CASSYRLQYPQHF. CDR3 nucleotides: TGTGCCAGCAGTTACCGATTACAGTATCCCCAGCATTTT.

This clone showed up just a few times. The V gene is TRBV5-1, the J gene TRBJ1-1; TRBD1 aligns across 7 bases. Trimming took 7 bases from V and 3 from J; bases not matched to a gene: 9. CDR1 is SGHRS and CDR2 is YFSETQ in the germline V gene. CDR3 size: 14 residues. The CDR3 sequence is CASGRQGGDTEAFF. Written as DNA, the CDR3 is TGCGCCAGCGGACGACAGGGAGGGGACACTGAAGCTTTCTTT. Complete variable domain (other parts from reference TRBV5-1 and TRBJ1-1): KAGVTQTPRYLIKTRGQQVTLSCSPISGHRSVSWYQQTPGQGLQFLFEYFSETQRNKGNFPGRFSGRQFSNSRSEMNVSTLELGDSALYLCASGRQGGDTEAFFGQGTRLTVV.

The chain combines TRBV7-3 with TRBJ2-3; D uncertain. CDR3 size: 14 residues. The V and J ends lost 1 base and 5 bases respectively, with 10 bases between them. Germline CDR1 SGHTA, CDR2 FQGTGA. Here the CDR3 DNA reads TGTGCCAGCAGCTTAATTGACCCAGGAGATACGCAGTATTTT. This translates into CASSLIDPGDTQYF.

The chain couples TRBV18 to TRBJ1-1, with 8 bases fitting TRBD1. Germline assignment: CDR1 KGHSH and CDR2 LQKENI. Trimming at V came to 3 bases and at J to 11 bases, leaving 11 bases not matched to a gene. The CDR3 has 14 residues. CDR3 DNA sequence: TGTGCCAGCTCACCCCCTCCGAGGGGACAGGTTGCTTTCTTT. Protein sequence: CASSPPPRGQVAFF.

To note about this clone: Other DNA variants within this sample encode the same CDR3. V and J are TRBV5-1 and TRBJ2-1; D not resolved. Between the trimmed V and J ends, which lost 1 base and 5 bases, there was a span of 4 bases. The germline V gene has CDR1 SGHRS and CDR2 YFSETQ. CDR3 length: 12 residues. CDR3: CASSLWDNEQFF. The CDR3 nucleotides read TGCGCCAGCAGCTTGTGGGACAATGAGCAGTTCTTC.

The CDR3 DNA reads TGTGTCAGAAGCTTATGGGGCAGGGCGATCCAGCCCCAGCATTTT. Its translation: CVRSLWGRAIQPQHF. The chain couples TRBV7-5 to TRBJ1-5; whether TRBD1, the table's D call, matches the DNA was not checked. TRBV7-5 is designated a pseudogene. This CDR3 is built from 15 residues.

As DNA, the CDR3 is TGTGCCAGCAGTCTAGGGACCCACGCCGGGGGGGCGGGAAAACTGTTTTTT. This codes for CASSLGTHAGGAGKLFF. V usage is TRBV28 and J usage is TRBJ1-4; weak D call: TRBD1 (6 bases). CDR3 length equals 17 residues. In germline, CDR1 is MDHEN, CDR2 SYDVKM. V lost 5 bases, J lost 10 bases, and 26 bases lay in between.

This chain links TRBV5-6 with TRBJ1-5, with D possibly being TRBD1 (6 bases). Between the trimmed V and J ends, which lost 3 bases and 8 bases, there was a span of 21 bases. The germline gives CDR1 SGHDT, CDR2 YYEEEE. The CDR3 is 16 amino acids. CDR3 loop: CASSSASTGWGEPQHF. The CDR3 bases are TGTGCCAGCAGCTCCGCGTCTACAGGGTGGGGTGAGCCCCAGCATTTT.

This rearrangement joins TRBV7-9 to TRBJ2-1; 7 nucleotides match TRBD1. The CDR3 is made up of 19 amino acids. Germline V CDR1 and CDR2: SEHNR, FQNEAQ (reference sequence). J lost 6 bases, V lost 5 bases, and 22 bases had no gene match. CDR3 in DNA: TGTGCCAGCAGCCTCTCGGGACAGTCTGTGGGGGTTTTGATCAATGAGCAGTTCTTC. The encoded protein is CASSLSGQSVGVLINEQFF.

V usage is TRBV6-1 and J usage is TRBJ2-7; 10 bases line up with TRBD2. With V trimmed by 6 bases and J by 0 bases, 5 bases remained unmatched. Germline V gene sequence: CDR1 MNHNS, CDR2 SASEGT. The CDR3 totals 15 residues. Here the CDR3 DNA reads TGTGCCAGCAGAAGGACTAGCGGAAACTCCTACGAGCAGTACTTC. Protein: CASRRTSGNSYEQYF.

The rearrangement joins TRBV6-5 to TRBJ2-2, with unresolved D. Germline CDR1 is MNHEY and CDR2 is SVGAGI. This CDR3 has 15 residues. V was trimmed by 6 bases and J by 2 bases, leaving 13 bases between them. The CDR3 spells CASRVRDQNTGELFF. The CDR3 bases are TGTGCCAGCAGAGTCCGTGATCAAAACACCGGGGAGCTGTTTTTT.

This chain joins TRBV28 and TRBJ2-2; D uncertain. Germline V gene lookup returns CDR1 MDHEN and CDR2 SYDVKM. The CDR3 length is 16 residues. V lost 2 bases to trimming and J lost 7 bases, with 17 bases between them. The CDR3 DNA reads TGTGCCAGCAGTTTAAGGGAATGGTTTGGGATCGGGGAGCTGTTTTTT. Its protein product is CASSLREWFGIGELFF.

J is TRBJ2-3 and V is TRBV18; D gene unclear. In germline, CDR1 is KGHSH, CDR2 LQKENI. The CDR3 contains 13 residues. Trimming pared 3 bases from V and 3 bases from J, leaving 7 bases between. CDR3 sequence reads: CASSPVQTDTQYF. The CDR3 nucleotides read TGTGCCAGCTCACCGGTTCAGACAGATACGCAGTATTTT.

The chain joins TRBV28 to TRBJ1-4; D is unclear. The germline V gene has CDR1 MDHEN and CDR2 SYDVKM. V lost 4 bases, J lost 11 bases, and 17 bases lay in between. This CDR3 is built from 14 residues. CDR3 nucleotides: TGTGCCAGCAGTTCGGTGCGATTAGAAATTAAACTGTTTTTT. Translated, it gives CASSSVRLEIKLFF.

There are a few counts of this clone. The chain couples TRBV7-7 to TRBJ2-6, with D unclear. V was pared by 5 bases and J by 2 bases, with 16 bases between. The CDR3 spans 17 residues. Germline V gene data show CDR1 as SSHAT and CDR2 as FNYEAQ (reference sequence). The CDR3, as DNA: TGTGCCAGCAGCCCGATACTCGTGGGTACTGGGGCCAACGTCCTGACTTTC. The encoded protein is CASSPILVGTGANVLTF. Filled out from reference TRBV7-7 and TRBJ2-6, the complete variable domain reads GAGVSQSPRYKVTKRGQDVTLRCDPISSHATLYWYQQALGQGPEFLTYFNYEAQPDKSGLPSDRFSAERPEGSISTLTIQRTEQRDSAMYRCASSPILVGTGANVLTFGAGSRLTVL.

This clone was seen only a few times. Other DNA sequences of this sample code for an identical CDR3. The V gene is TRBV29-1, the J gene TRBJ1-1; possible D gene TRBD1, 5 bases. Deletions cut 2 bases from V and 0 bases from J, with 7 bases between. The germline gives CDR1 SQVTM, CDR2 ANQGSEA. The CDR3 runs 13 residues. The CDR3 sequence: CSVERQLNTEAFF. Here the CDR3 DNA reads TGCAGCGTTGAACGACAGTTGAACACTGAAGCTTTCTTT.

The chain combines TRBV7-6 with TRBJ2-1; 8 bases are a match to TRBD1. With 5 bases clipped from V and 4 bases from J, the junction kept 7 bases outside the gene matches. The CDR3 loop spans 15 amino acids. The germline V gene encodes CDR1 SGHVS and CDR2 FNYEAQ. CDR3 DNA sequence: TGTGCCAGCAGCGTACAGGGGGAGGTTTACAATGAGCAGTTCTTC. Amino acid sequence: CASSVQGEVYNEQFF.

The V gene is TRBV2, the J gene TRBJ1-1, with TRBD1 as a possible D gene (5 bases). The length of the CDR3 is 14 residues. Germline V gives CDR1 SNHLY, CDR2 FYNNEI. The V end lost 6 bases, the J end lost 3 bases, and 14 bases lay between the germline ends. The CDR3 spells CASRGVGRYTEAFF. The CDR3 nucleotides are TGTGCCAGCAGGGGGGTGGGGCGTTACACTGAAGCTTTCTTT.

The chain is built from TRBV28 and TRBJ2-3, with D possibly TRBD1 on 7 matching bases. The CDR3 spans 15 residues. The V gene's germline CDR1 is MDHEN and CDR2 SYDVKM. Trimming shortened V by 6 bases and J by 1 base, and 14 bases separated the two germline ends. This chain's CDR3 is CASSSRGTGTDTQYF. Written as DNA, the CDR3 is TGTGCCAGCAGCTCACGGGGGACAGGCACAGATACGCAGTATTTT.